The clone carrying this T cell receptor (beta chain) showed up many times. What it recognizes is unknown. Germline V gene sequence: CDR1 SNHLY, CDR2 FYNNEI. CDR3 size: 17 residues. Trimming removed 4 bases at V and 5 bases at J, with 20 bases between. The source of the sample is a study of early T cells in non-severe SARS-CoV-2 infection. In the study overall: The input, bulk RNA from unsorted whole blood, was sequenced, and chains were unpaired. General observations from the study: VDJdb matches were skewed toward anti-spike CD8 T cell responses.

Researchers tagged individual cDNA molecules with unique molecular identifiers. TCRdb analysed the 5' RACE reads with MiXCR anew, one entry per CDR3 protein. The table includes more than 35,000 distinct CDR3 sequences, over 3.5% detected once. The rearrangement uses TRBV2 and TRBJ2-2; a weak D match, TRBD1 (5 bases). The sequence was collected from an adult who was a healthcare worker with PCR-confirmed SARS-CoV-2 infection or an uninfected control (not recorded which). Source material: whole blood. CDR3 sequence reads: CASSGSSLTDLTGELFF. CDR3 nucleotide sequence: TGTGCCAGCAGTGGATCTTCACTGACAGACCTTACCGGGGAGCTGTTTTTT.